This is a list of T cell receptor beta chains from one sample in a study of CD8 T cells in Susac syndrome. TCRdb ran MiXCR on the immunoSEQ multiplex PCR reads and lists one entry per CDR3 protein. In the table there are about 200,000 distinct CDR3 sequences, 90% to 95% of which are singletons. Sequencing input: CD8+ T cells from PBMCs. The receptors were gathered from a human donor with multiple sclerosis. Each CDR3 is given with its conserved first and last residue. The D gene is left open where the match is weak. Clone size is not always given. Where it is, it says once, few, many or a class for expanded clones.

V gene	D gene	J gene	clone size	CDR3 DNA	CDR3 protein
TRBV19	NA	TRBJ1-1	NA	TGTGCCAGTAGTATAGGCGCCACTGAAGCTTTCTTT	CASSIGATEAFF
TRBV7-9	TRBD1	TRBJ1-1	NA	TGTGCCAGCAACCCTCTGGACAGGCTGAACACTGAAGCTTTCTTT	CASNPLDRLNTEAFF
TRBV15	NA	TRBJ2-5	NA	TGTGCCACCAGCCCGGACAATTACCAAGAGACCCAGTACTTC	CATSPDNYQETQYF
TRBV7-9	NA	TRBJ2-2	NA	TGTGCCAGCAGCTTAGCTACCGGGGAGCTGTTTTTT	CASSLATGELFF
TRBV9	TRBD1	TRBJ2-1	NA	TGTGCCAGCACTCCGGGACAGGGCCCCTACAATGAGCAGTTCTTC	CASTPGQGPYNEQFF
TRBV27	NA	TRBJ1-1	once	TGTGCCAGCAGCTACGCCGGACAGTCCGCTTTCTTT	CASSYAGQSAFF
TRBV6-2/TRBV6-3	TRBD2	TRBJ2-7	NA	TGTGCCAGCAGTTACGCGGGAGCTAATGAGCAGTACTTC	CASSYAGANEQYF
TRBV29-1	NA	TRBJ2-1	NA	TGCAGCGTTGATTTGGGGGTCGACAATGAGCAGTTCTTC	CSVDLGVDNEQFF
TRBV9	NA	TRBJ1-2	NA	TGTGCCAGCAGCGACCTGGGCCCCTATGGCTACACCTTC	CASSDLGPYGYTF
TRBV9	NA	TRBJ2-7	few	TGTGCCAGCAGCGTAGGGGTATGGGAGCAGTACTTC	CASSVGVWEQYF
TRBV5-1	NA	TRBJ2-1	NA	TGCGCCAGCAGCTCTCGACTCCCAAGCTCCTACAATGAGCAGTTCTTC	CASSSRLPSSYNEQFF
TRBV7-3	TRBD1	TRBJ1-4	NA	TGTGCCAGCGTCGACAGGGGAGGTGAAAAACTGTTTTTT	CASVDRGGEKLFF
TRBV7-2	NA	TRBJ2-3	NA	TGTGCCAGCAGCTCACTTCCTCCCACAGATACGCAGTATTTT	CASSSLPPTDTQYF
TRBV3-1	TRBD1	TRBJ1-2	NA	TGTGCCAGCAGCTTAACTCCGGGACAGTGGAACTATGGCTACACCTTC	CASSLTPGQWNYGYTF
TRBV19	NA	TRBJ1-5	once	TGTGCCAGTAGTATTCCAGGGGTTTATCAGCCCCAGCATTTT	CASSIPGVYQPQHF
TRBV21-1	NA	TRBJ1-5	NA	TGTGCCAGCAGCTCTATCCCCTTCCCGGGACAGGCCCAAGTGCAGCATTTT	CASSSIPFPGQAQVQHF
TRBV4-3	NA	TRBJ1-1	once	TGCGCCAGCAGCCCCTTGACGGGGAACACTGAAGCTTTCTTT	CASSPLTGNTEAFF
TRBV12-3/TRBV12-4	TRBD2	TRBJ2-7	NA	TGTGCCAGCAGTAACACACTAGCGGGGGACTACGAGCAGTACTTC	CASSNTLAGDYEQYF
TRBV12-3/TRBV12-4	NA	TRBJ1-1	NA	TGTGCCAGCAGTTTATTCCAGGGCCAAACTGAGGACACTGAAGCTTTCTTT	CASSLFQGQTEDTEAFF
TRBV6-6	NA	TRBJ1-1	NA	TGTGCCAGCATTACGGGACGGCGAGGGGAAGCTTTCTTT	CASITGRRGEAFF
TRBV9	NA	TRBJ2-2	NA	TGTGCCAGCAGCGACAGGTTCACCGGGGAGCTGTTTTTT	CASSDRFTGELFF
TRBV12-3/TRBV12-4	TRBD1	TRBJ2-3	NA	TGTGCCAGCAGTCGCGGCAGACAGGGGGCATATCGGGACACAGATACGCAGTATTTT	CASSRGRQGAYRDTDTQYF
TRBV5-1	NA	TRBJ2-1	NA	TGCGCCAGCAGCCAGGGGGAGGGCCTATCCCACAATGAGCAGTTCTTC	CASSQGEGLSHNEQFF
TRBV7-8	TRBD2	TRBJ2-5	NA	TGTGCCAGCAGGGAAACTAGCGGGAATTGGGAGACCCAGTACTTC	CASRETSGNWETQYF
TRBV7-9	NA	TRBJ2-5	NA	TGTGCCAGCAGCCCCCTATTGGGGCGGGGCGAGACCCAGTACTTC	CASSPLLGRGETQYF
TRBV5-6	NA	TRBJ1-2	NA	TGTGCCAGCAGTTTGCCCGACTGGGGTGGCTACACCTTC	CASSLPDWGGYTF
TRBV30	NA	TRBJ2-5	NA	TGTGCCTGGACCTCACCGGGACTCGGAGAGACCCAGTACTTC	CAWTSPGLGETQYF